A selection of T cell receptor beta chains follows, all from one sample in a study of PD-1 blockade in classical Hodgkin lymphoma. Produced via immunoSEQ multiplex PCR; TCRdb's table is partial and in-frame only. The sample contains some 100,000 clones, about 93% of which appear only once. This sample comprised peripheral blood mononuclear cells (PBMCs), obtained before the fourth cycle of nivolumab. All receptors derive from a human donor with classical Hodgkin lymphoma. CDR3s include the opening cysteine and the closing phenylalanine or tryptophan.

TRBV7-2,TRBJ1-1,CASSTGPGTEAFF
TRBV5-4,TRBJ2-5,CASSLGQGVWETQYF
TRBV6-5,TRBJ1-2,CASSYSFPGPNYGYTF
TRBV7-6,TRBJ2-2,CASSSLAGGGTGELFF
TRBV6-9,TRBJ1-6,CASSLAPGRSSPLHF
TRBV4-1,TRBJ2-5,CASSQAQRGGWTGVGETQYF
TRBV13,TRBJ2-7,CASSFGTGPYEQYF
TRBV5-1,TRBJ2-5,CATRDRGRETQYF
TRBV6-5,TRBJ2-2,CASSYSKGFYTGELFF
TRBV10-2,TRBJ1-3,CASSESTFVYRGNTIYF
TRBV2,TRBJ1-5,CASSEWQAYNQPQHF
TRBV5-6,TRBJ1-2,CASSSGTGGDYYGYTF
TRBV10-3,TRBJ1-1,CAAWREGEAFF
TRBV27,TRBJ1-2,CASRLSLTGAYGYTF
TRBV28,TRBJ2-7,CGTVLQRATYEQYF
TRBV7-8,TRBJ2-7,CASSSGPNYEQYF
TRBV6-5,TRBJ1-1,CASSYTLGRNTEAFF
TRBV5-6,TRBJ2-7,CASRETSRSSEQYF
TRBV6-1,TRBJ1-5,CASTGAGASNQPQHF
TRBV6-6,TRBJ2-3,CASRTSGRGDTQYF
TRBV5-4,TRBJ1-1,CASNQRGLQSTEAFF
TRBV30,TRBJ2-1,CAWQGLSSYNEQFF
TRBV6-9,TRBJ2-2,CASSYGPRSVDTGELFF
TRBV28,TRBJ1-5,CASSREDRARQPQHF
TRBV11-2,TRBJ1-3,CASSPYWSSGNTIYF
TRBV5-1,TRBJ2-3,CASSRDGTDTQYF
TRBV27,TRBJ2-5,CASSFSSTGRGGPQETQYF
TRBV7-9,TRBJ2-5,CASSFGGLAGGPRKTQYF
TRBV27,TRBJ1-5,CASRQGDQPQHF
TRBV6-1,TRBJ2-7,CASRYSGTYEQYF
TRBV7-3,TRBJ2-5,CASSLTGRGSETQYF
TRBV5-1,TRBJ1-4,CATSSLLGEKLFF
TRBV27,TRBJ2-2,CASSLMAWGGELFF
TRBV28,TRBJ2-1,CASSLFAGQLYNEQFF
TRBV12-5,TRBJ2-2,CASGLVERGRTPGELFF
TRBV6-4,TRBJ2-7,CASSDRGSGSGVGYEQYF
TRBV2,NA,CAREAIAGPREQYF